A selection of T cell receptor beta chains follows, all from one sample in a study of CD8 T cells in Susac syndrome. TCRdb used MiXCR to reprocess the immunoSEQ multiplex PCR reads, holding one entry per CDR3 protein. The repertoire has approximately 200,000 distinct CDR3 sequences, around 96% of them found once; the top ten carry under 0.095%. The sample was CD4+ T cells from PBMCs. The receptors originated from a human donor with multiple sclerosis. The CDR3 runs from the conserved cysteine through the conserved F or W. A D gene is named only where the DNA matches it firmly. Expanded clones are given a class, and other clones once, few, many or no size at all.

v_gene	d_gene	j_gene	abundance	CDR3aa	CDR3nt
TRBV12-3/TRBV12-4	NA	TRBJ2-7	NA	CASTSCGRDRHCEQYF	TGTGCCAGCACCTCTTGCGGGAGAGACAGGCACTGCGAGCAGTACTTC
TRBV12-3/TRBV12-4	NA	TRBJ2-7	NA	CASSPTEAVTYEQYF	TGTGCCAGCAGCCCGACGGAGGCCGTTACCTACGAGCAGTACTTC
TRBV18	NA	TRBJ2-1	NA	CASSPLDNEQFF	TGTGCCAGCTCACCATTAGATAATGAGCAGTTCTTC
TRBV7-9	NA	TRBJ1-5	NA	CASSLGALDSNQPQHF	TGTGCCAGCAGCTTAGGGGCATTGGATAGCAATCAGCCCCAGCATTTT
TRBV6-5	NA	TRBJ1-5	NA	CASSYSQEQPQHF	TGTGCCAGCAGTTACTCACAGGAGCAGCCCCAGCATTTT
TRBV20-1	TRBD2	TRBJ2-5	NA	CSGEREAYQETQYF	TGCAGTGGCGAGCGGGAGGCATACCAAGAGACCCAGTACTTC
TRBV2	TRBD1	TRBJ1-1	NA	CASSEGTGYTEAFF	TGTGCCAGCAGTGAAGGGACAGGGTACACTGAAGCTTTCTTT
TRBV9	NA	TRBJ1-2	NA	CASSVGQFLYGYTF	TGTGCCAGCAGCGTAGGACAGTTCCTCTATGGCTACACCTTC
TRBV15	NA	TRBJ2-1	NA	CATTLGYHNEQFF	TGTGCCACCACCCTAGGGTACCACAATGAGCAGTTCTTC
TRBV30	NA	TRBJ1-1	NA	CAWSALSLNTEAFF	TGTGCCTGGAGTGCGTTATCACTGAACACTGAAGCTTTCTTT
TRBV30	NA	TRBJ1-3	NA	CAWSGRTGNTIYF	TGTGCCTGGAGTGGCAGAACTGGAAACACCATATATTTT
TRBV20-1	TRBD1	TRBJ1-5	NA	CSANHRGNQPQHF	TGCAGTGCTAATCACAGGGGGAATCAGCCCCAGCATTTT
TRBV3-1	NA	TRBJ1-1	NA	CASSFELGFNTEAFF	TGTGCCAGCAGCTTCGAGTTAGGGTTTAACACTGAAGCTTTCTTT
TRBV19	NA	TRBJ2-3	NA	CASSPRGTTTDTQYF	TGTGCCAGTAGTCCAAGGGGGACGACCACAGATACGCAGTATTTT
TRBV4-2	NA	TRBJ2-3	NA	CASSQVGTGAAEDTQYF	TGTGCCAGCAGCCAAGTCGGGACGGGAGCGGCAGAAGATACGCAGTATTTT
TRBV6-6	NA	TRBJ2-7	NA	CASSYLASYEQYF	TGTGCCAGCAGTTATCTAGCGTCCTACGAGCAGTACTTC
TRBV30	NA	TRBJ1-1	NA	CAWDGYTEAFF	TGTGCCTGGGACGGTTACACTGAAGCTTTCTTT
TRBV7-2	NA	TRBJ2-1	NA	CASSLLLTGVYNEQFF	TGTGCCAGCAGCTTATTGCTAACGGGAGTTTACAATGAGCAGTTCTTC
TRBV3-1	TRBD2	TRBJ2-1	NA	CASSQEGGRLGEFF	TGTGCCAGCAGCCAAGAGGGGGGGAGATTAGGGGAGTTCTTC
TRBV30	NA	TRBJ1-1	NA	CAWSRDSHEAFF	TGTGCCTGGAGTCGCGACAGTCATGAAGCTTTCTTT
TRBV4-2	TRBD1	TRBJ1-2	NA	CASSPISFSGTGGDYGYTF	TGTGCCAGCAGCCCTATAAGCTTCTCTGGGACAGGGGGTGACTATGGCTACACCTTC
TRBV7-8	TRBD2	TRBJ2-7	NA	CASSYTSSTSLYEQYF	TGTGCCAGCAGCTACACGAGTTCGACTAGCCTCTACGAGCAGTACTTC
TRBV12-3/TRBV12-4	NA	TRBJ2-4	NA	CASSRGFQGIQYF	TGTGCCAGCAGCCGAGGCTTCCAAGGCATTCAGTACTTC
TRBV18	NA	TRBJ1-1	NA	CASSTTGGVNTEAFF	TGTGCCAGCTCTACGACAGGTGGAGTTAACACTGAAGCTTTCTTT
TRBV28	NA	TRBJ1-1	NA	CASTQGFEAFF	TGTGCCAGCACCCAGGGCTTCGAAGCTTTCTTT
TRBV30	TRBD1	TRBJ2-7	NA	CASYRGQGDYEQYF	TGTGCCTCATACCGCGGACAGGGGGACTACGAGCAGTACTTC
TRBV28	NA	TRBJ2-7	once	CASRRWAGYEQYF	TGTGCCAGCAGGCGCTGGGCGGGTTACGAGCAGTACTTC
TRBV11-2	TRBD1	TRBJ2-3	once	CASSSPPRTGPDTQYF	TGTGCCAGCAGCTCTCCCCCCCGGACAGGGCCAGATACGCAGTATTTT
TRBV29-1	NA	TRBJ1-1	NA	CSVVRVLNTEAFF	TGCAGCGTTGTCAGGGTTCTGAACACTGAAGCTTTCTTT
TRBV5-4	NA	TRBJ2-1	once	CASSLDAVPGNEQFF	TGTGCCAGCAGCCTGGACGCGGTCCCCGGCAATGAGCAGTTCTTC
TRBV15	TRBD1	TRBJ2-7	NA	CATSRAGTGIYEQYF	TGTGCCACCAGCAGAGCCGGGACAGGGATCTACGAGCAGTACTTC
TRBV3-1	NA	TRBJ2-3	NA	CASSHRRGGADTQYF	TGTGCCAGCAGCCATCGTAGGGGAGGCGCAGATACGCAGTATTTT
TRBV3-1	NA	TRBJ1-4	NA	CASSSGTGKLFF	TGTGCCAGCTCTTCAGGGACGGGAAAACTGTTTTTT
TRBV3-1	NA	TRBJ1-1	NA	CASSPNGNTEAFF	TGTGCCAGCAGCCCGAATGGAAACACTGAAGCTTTCTTT
TRBV10-3	TRBD2	TRBJ2-1	NA	CAISRTSGYNEQFF	TGTGCCATCAGCAGGACTAGCGGATACAATGAGCAGTTCTTC
TRBV7-9	NA	TRBJ2-6	NA	CASSSTDSGANVLTF	TGTGCCAGCAGCTCCACAGACTCTGGGGCCAACGTCCTGACTTTC
TRBV20-1	NA	TRBJ2-5	NA	CSALGPVVQETQYF	TGCAGTGCCCTCGGCCCAGTGGTCCAAGAGACCCAGTACTTC
TRBV5-1	TRBD1	TRBJ2-7	NA	CASSLVATGGKLYEQYF	TGCGCCAGCAGCTTGGTTGCGACAGGGGGGAAGCTCTACGAGCAGTACTTC
TRBV19	NA	TRBJ1-1	NA	CASTFAGTEAFF	TGTGCCAGTACATTTGCAGGGACTGAAGCTTTCTTT
TRBV20-1	TRBD2	TRBJ2-1	NA	CSARDAGGGTNEQFF	TGCAGTGCTAGAGATGCCGGGGGGGGAACCAATGAGCAGTTCTTC
TRBV29-1	NA	TRBJ1-3	NA	CSVWGGNTIYF	TGCAGCGTGTGGGGTGGGAACACCATATATTTT
TRBV3-1	TRBD1	TRBJ1-2	NA	CASSHLRDRDRYGYTF	TGTGCCAGCAGCCATTTGAGGGACAGGGACCGCTATGGCTACACCTTC
TRBV25-1	NA	TRBJ2-3	NA	CASTLLRHDKQYF	TGTGCCAGCACTCTGCTCAGACACGACAAGCAGTATTTT
TRBV9	TRBD2	TRBJ2-5	NA	CASSVATSGDQETQYF	TGTGCCAGCAGCGTCGCGACTAGCGGAGACCAAGAGACCCAGTACTTC
TRBV12-3/TRBV12-4	NA	TRBJ2-3	once	CASSLLWVTQYF	TGTGCCAGCAGTTTATTGTGGGTTACGCAGTATTTT
TRBV30	NA	TRBJ1-1	NA	CAWISALTEAFF	TGTGCCTGGATTTCCGCCCTCACTGAAGCTTTCTTT
TRBV16	NA	TRBJ2-5	NA	CASSMDSQETQYF	TGTGCCAGCAGCATGGACAGTCAAGAGACCCAGTACTTC
TRBV6-6	NA	TRBJ2-3	once	CASSPHGSTDTQYF	TGTGCCAGCAGTCCTCATGGTAGCACAGATACGCAGTATTTT
TRBV9	TRBD1	TRBJ1-2	NA	CASSVEDGTVYGYTF	TGTGCCAGCAGCGTAGAAGACGGGACAGTCTATGGCTACACCTTC
TRBV27	TRBD1	TRBJ1-5	NA	CASRPGQGDGNQPQHF	TGTGCCAGCAGACCGGGACAGGGCGATGGCAATCAGCCCCAGCATTTT
TRBV20-1	NA	TRBJ2-7	NA	CSAGAGREYF	TGCAGTGCGGGAGCGGGCCGCGAGTACTTC
TRBV30	NA	TRBJ1-1	NA	CAWSYGPNTEAFF	TGTGCCTGGAGTTACGGACCAAACACTGAAGCTTTCTTT
TRBV4-2	TRBD2	TRBJ2-1	few	CASSQGRGLEEFF	TGTGCCAGCAGCCAAGGCCGGGGACTAGAGGAGTTCTTC
TRBV12-3/TRBV12-4	TRBD1	TRBJ2-7	NA	CASSHDRGNYEQYF	TGTGCCAGCAGCCACGACAGGGGAAACTACGAGCAGTACTTC
TRBV27	NA	TRBJ1-2	NA	CASRMTGYGYTF	TGTGCCAGCAGGATGACAGGCTATGGCTACACCTTC
TRBV15	NA	TRBJ2-3	NA	CATSRDGRPDTQYF	TGTGCCACCAGCAGAGATGGGAGGCCCGATACGCAGTATTTT
TRBV12-3/TRBV12-4	TRBD1	TRBJ1-2	NA	CASSLIRGQGNRGYTF	TGTGCCAGCAGTTTAATCCGGGGACAGGGTAATCGTGGCTACACCTTC